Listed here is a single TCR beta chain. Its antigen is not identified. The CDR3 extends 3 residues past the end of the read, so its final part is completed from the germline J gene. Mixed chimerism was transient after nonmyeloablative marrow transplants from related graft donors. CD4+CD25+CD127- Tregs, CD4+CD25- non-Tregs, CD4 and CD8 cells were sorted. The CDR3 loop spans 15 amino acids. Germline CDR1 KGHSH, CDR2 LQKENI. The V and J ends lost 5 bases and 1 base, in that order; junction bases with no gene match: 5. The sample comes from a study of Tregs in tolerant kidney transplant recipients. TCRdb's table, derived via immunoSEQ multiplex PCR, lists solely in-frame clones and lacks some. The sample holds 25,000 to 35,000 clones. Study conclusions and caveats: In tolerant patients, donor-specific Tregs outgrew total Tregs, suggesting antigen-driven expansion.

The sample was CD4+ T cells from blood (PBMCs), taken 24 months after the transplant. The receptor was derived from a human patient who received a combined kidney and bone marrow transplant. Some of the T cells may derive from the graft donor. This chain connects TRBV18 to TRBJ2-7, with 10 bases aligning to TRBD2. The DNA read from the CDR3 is TGTGCCAGCTCATTAGCGGGAGGTCCTTCCTACGAG. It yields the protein CASSLAGGPSYE. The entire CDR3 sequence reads CASSLAGGPSYEQYF.